These 4 T cell receptor beta chains originate from one sample sequenced in a study of beta chain features in type 1 diabetes. Since all of the isolated RNA was reverse transcribed, expressed TCRB transcripts were what got sequenced. Clones were sequenced by immunoSEQ multiplex PCR, and TCRdb holds only the in-frame ones, with some missing. Of hundreds of thousands of clones in the sample, 14% are singletons; the top ten hold approximately 7%. Sequenced input: central memory CD4+ T cells from blood. The receptors originated from a man aged 25-45 years in good health.

This clone was seen many times. The chain employs TRBV14 and TRBJ2-7, with 8 bases matching TRBD2. CDR3 length: 14 residues. The germline V gene has CDR1 SGHDN and CDR2 FVKESK. V was clipped by 4 bases and J by 6 bases; unmatched bases: 8. CDR3 in DNA: TGTGCCAGCAGCCCGAGCGGGGGAGTTACCGAGCAGTACGTC. Its protein product is CASSPSGGVTEQYV.

This clone appeared a few times. The CDR3 region is CASSSRAGGPGANVLTF. CDR3 nucleotide sequence: TGTGCCAGCAGCTCGCGAGCGGGAGGGCCTGGGGCCAACGTCCTGACTTTC. V is TRBV9 and J is TRBJ2-6; 10 bases are a match to TRBD2. CDR3 length: 17 residues. The V gene's germline CDR1 is SGDLS and CDR2 YYNGEE. V lost 4 bases to trimming and J lost 2 bases; unmatched junction nucleotides: 6. Using reference TRBV9 and TRBJ2-6 for the parts outside the CDR3, the full variable domain is DSGVTQTPKHLITATGQRVTLRCSPRSGDLSVYWYQQSLDQGLQFLIQYYNGEERAKGNILERFSAQQFPDLHSELNLSSLELGDSALYFCASSSRAGGPGANVLTFGAGSRLTVL.

This clone was recorded a few times. The CDR3 loop is CASSNGEKLFF. CDR3 nucleotides: TGTGCCAGCAGTAACGGCGAAAAACTGTTTTTT. The rearrangement uses TRBV6-5 and TRBJ1-4, with D hard to call. With 5 bases removed from V and 8 bases from J, the gap between germline ends came to 6 bases. CDR1 is MNHEY and CDR2 is SVGAGI in the germline V gene. The CDR3 has 11 residues.

CDR3 bases: TGTGCCAGCAGTCTTAAGGGACCAACCACCGGGGAGCTGTTTTTT. It yields the protein CASSLKGPTTGELFF. The chain couples TRBV6-6 to TRBJ2-2; either TRBD1 or TRBD2 may supply D (5 bases each). Germline CDR1 and CDR2: MNHNY and SVGAGI (reference sequence). V gave up 5 bases and J gave up 4 bases, with 14 bases separating them. This CDR3 contains 15 residues.